A single sample gave rise to the 30 T cell receptor beta chains below, sequenced in a study of human T cells and chemical hapten exposure. MiXCR was run by TCRdb on the RACE reads, yielding one entry per CDR3 protein. Of about 360,000 distinct CDR3 sequences listed, roughly 5% are singletons. Time point denoted: patch test 1, 2 weeks after DPC sensitization. The treatment is: therapeutic diphenylcyclopropenone sensitization with weekly scalp DPC. The input for sequencing was whole blood, taken in connection with sensitization to the hapten diphenylcyclopropenone (DPC). Source of these receptors: a woman aged 45-60 years with alopecia areata. Some clones in this sample may be carry-over from other donors' samples.

This clonotype occurred many times. J is TRBJ2-3 and V is TRBV29-1; the match to TRBD2 covers 7 bases. Germline V gene lookup returns CDR1 SQVTM and CDR2 ANQGSEA. CDR3 length: 15 amino acids. The V gene end was trimmed by 4 bases and the J gene end by 2 bases; junction bases not matched to a gene: 9. For the CDR3, the DNA is TGCAGCGTTGTACTGCCTAGCGGTCTCACAGATACGCAGTATTTT. This sequence encodes CSVVLPSGLTDTQYF.

This clonotype was counted ten times or more. CDR3 in DNA: TGTGCCAGCAGTCCCGAAGCTGACAGGGGAACGGCGGCTTTCTTT. This encodes CASSPEADRGTAAFF. The chain recombines TRBV2 with TRBJ1-1, with TRBD1 identical over 8 bases. Germline-derived CDR1 and CDR2 are SNHLY and FYNNEI. The CDR3 is 15 residues long. With V trimmed by 5 bases and J by 11 bases, 16 bases remained unmatched.

This clonotype was picked up many times. The CDR3 spells CASTSGTPPYEQYF. CDR3 sequence (DNA): TGTGCCAGCACTAGCGGGACACCCCCCTACGAGCAGTACTTC. V gene TRBV6-5 combines with J gene TRBJ2-7; 9 nucleotides align to TRBD2. This CDR3 has 14 amino acids. Germline CDR1 and CDR2: MNHEY and SVGAGI. Trimming cost V 7 bases and J 2 bases; bases outside gene matches: 6.

This clonotype occurred many times. J is TRBJ2-3 and V is TRBV28, with TRBD2 identical over 13 bases. Germline V gives CDR1 MDHEN, CDR2 SYDVKM. The V and J ends lost 3 bases and 4 bases, in that order; junction bases with no gene match: 4. The CDR3 spans 16 residues. CDR3 coding DNA: TGTGCCAGCAGTTTGTGGACTAGCGGGGGATCAGATACGCAGTATTTT. Amino acid sequence: CASSLWTSGGSDTQYF.

This clonotype was seen only a few times. The chain is built from TRBV12-3 or TRBV12-4 and TRBJ2-3, with D perhaps TRBD2 (7 bases). Deletions cut 3 bases from V and 4 bases from J, with 14 bases between. There are 15 residues in the CDR3. As DNA, the CDR3 is TGTGCCAGCAGTTTCATAGGGGGGGAAGCAGATACGCAGTATTTT. This codes for CASSFIGGEADTQYF.

The chain is built from TRBV20-1 and TRBJ2-7, with 10 nucleotides matching TRBD2. CDR3 length equals 14 residues. The junction had 10 bases not matched to a gene; V was cut back by 6 bases and J by 5 bases. In germline, CDR1 is DFQATT, CDR2 SNEGSKA (reference sequence). CDR3 coding DNA: TGCAGTGCCAATAGGCCTAGCGGGGGACACGAGCAGTACTTC. Its translation: CSANRPSGGHEQYF.

CDR3 amino acids: CASSQDGTGAEQYF. The CDR3 DNA follows: TGCGCCAGCAGCCAAGACGGGACAGGAGCGGAGCAGTACTTC. J is TRBJ2-7 and V is TRBV4-1; 8 bases map to TRBD1. Germline V CDR1 and CDR2: MGHRA, YSYEKL. The CDR3 has 14 residues. J gave up 7 bases and V 0 bases, and 5 bases lay outside the gene matches.

This clonotype was seen a few times. V gene TRBV3-1 combines with J gene TRBJ1-1, with D unclear. Trimming took 6 bases from V and 0 from J, leaving 8 bases between them. The CDR3 has 13 amino acids. From germline, CDR1 is LGHDT and CDR2 YNNKEL (reference sequence). This CDR3 reads CASSGLLNTEAFF. Written as DNA, the CDR3 is TGTGCCAGCAGTGGACTCCTGAACACTGAAGCTTTCTTT.

At least ten counts were recorded for this clonotype. V usage is TRBV5-1 and J usage is TRBJ2-5; no definite D call. The CDR3 has 13 amino acids. The V and J ends lost 4 bases and 4 bases respectively, with 11 bases between them. Germline-derived CDR1 and CDR2 are SGHRS and YFSETQ. This CDR3 is CASSDRHGETQYF. CDR3 bases: TGCGCCAGCAGCGACCGTCACGGAGAGACCCAGTACTTC.

The rearrangement uses TRBV4-3 and TRBJ2-1; D remains ambiguous. The CDR3 runs to 15 residues. From germline, CDR1 is LGHNA and CDR2 YSLEER. Trimming shortened V by 0 bases and J by 1 base, and 7 bases separated the two germline ends. The CDR3 region has the DNA TGCGCCAGCAGCCAAGATCCATGTTCCTACAATGAGCAGTTCTTC. Its translation: CASSQDPCSYNEQFF.

The rearrangement uses TRBV9 and TRBJ1-1; D possibly corresponds to TRBD1 (5 bases). Trimming pared 5 bases from V and 8 bases from J, leaving 16 bases between. The length of the CDR3 is 13 residues. Germline loops: CDR1 SGDLS, CDR2 YYNGEE. Here the CDR3 reads CASRRGGTGEAFF. In DNA, the CDR3 is TGTGCCAGCAGGCGGGGCGGCACGGGGGAAGCTTTCTTT.

Only a few counts were recorded for this clonotype. The chain links TRBV2 to TRBJ1-5; D gene uncertain. V gave up 6 bases and J gave up 1 base, with 10 bases separating them. CDR3 length: 14 residues. Germline values: CDR1 SNHLY, CDR2 FYNNEI. CDR3: CASRLEGSNQPQHF. CDR3 DNA: TGTGCCAGCAGGCTAGAAGGGAGCAATCAGCCCCAGCATTTT.

This clonotype was detected a few times. This rearrangement joins TRBV6-5 to TRBJ2-7, with TRBD2 matching over 10 bases. The CDR3 covers 14 residues. The V gene end was trimmed by 5 bases and the J gene end by 6 bases; junction bases not matched to a gene: 7. Germline V gives CDR1 MNHEY, CDR2 SVGAGI. CDR3 bases: TGTGCCAGCAGTCTAGCGGGGGCCCCAAGCGAGCAGTACTTC. Amino acid sequence: CASSLAGAPSEQYF.

This clonotype occurred once. V usage is TRBV2 and J usage is TRBJ2-5; 13 positions agree with TRBD2. The CDR3 contains 16 residues. Germline V gives CDR1 SNHLY, CDR2 FYNNEI. V dropped 4 bases and J dropped 5; count of bases not matched to a gene: 7. The CDR3 here is CASSAGTSGVYETQYF. The CDR3 DNA sequence: TGTGCCAGCAGTGCTGGGACTAGCGGGGTATATGAGACCCAGTACTTC.

This clonotype occurred many times. This rearrangement joins TRBV7-9 to TRBJ2-5, with D perhaps being TRBD1 or TRBD2 (5 bases each). The ends were cut back, 5 bases at V and 1 base at J, with 14 bases in the middle. This CDR3 is built from 15 residues. Germline CDR1 reads SEHNR; CDR2 reads FQNEAQ (reference sequence). CDR3 DNA sequence: TGTGCCAGCAGCCTTCACGGGACCACCCAAGAGACCCAGTACTTC. Its translation: CASSLHGTTQETQYF.

The rearrangement joins TRBV9 to TRBJ2-7; 8 bases fit TRBD1. The ends lost 0 bases at V and 6 bases at J; junction bases unmatched: 8. Germline V gene lookup returns CDR1 SGDLS and CDR2 YYNGEE. CDR3 length equals 15 residues. The DNA of the CDR3 is TGTGCCAGCAGCGTAGCCGACAGGGGATTTGGCGAGCAGTACTTC. This translates into CASSVADRGFGEQYF.

A note on this clonotype: This may arise from a read error, as a much more abundant clone is one base away. The chain recombines TRBV7-9 with TRBJ2-3, with D possibly being TRBD2 (7 bases). The V gene lost 5 bases and the J gene lost 2 bases, with 8 bases spanning the gap. Looked up from germline, CDR1 is SEHNR and CDR2 is FQNEAQ (reference sequence). This CDR3 spans 13 amino acids. In DNA form, the CDR3 reads TGTGCCAGCAGCGCGGGGGCCACAGATACGCAGTATTTT. It yields the protein CASSAGATDTQYF.

Only a few counts were recorded for this clonotype. The V gene is TRBV5-1, the J gene TRBJ2-3, with 8 bases fitting TRBD2. The CDR3 contains 15 residues. Per germline, CDR1 SGHRS and CDR2 YFSETQ. The trim removed 6 bases at V and 4 bases at J, leaving 10 bases unmatched. The CDR3 bases are TGCGCCAGCATTCCGCTGGCGGGGGGTCCAGATACGCAGTATTTT. Its translation is CASIPLAGGPDTQYF.

Of note for this clonotype: This may be a read error, as it is one base from a much larger clone. This chain connects TRBV6-6 to TRBJ2-5, with a possible D match to TRBD1 (5 bases). CDR3 length: 14 amino acids. The germline V gene encodes CDR1 MNHNY and CDR2 SVGAGI (reference sequence). The CDR3 DNA is TGTGCCAGCAGTCTTGGACAAATCCAAGAGTCCCAGTACTTC. As protein: CASSLGQIQESQYF.

The CDR3 protein is CASSQAGIQFF. CDR3 DNA: TGTGCCAGCAGCCAAGCGGGAATCCAGTTCTTC. This chain connects TRBV14 to TRBJ2-1; D may be TRBD2 (5 bases). The CDR3 totals 11 residues. V was pared by 1 base and J by 13 bases, with 8 bases between. Germline lookup yields CDR1 SGHDN and CDR2 FVKESK.

The J gene is TRBJ2-1, the V gene TRBV29-1; D is perhaps TRBD1 (5 bases). Trimming took 6 bases from V and 0 from J, leaving 12 bases between them. Germline V gene lookup returns CDR1 SQVTM and CDR2 ANQGSEA. The CDR3 totals 14 residues. The CDR3 nucleotides read TGCAGCGTCTTCGACAGCTCCTCCTACAATGAGCAGTTCTTC. This translates into CSVFDSSSYNEQFF.

As for this clonotype: This may arise from a read error, as a much more abundant clone is one base away. The chain combines TRBV9 with TRBJ2-1; 9 bases align to TRBD2. After removal of 4 bases from V and 4 bases from J, the junction contained 12 bases not matched to a gene. The CDR3 has 17 residues. Germline CDR1 and CDR2: SGDLS and YYNGEE. CDR3 sequence (DNA): TGTGCCAGCAGCACCCCCTTTAGCGGGGGCTTTTACAATGAGCAGTTCTTC. Translating it yields CASSTPFSGGFYNEQFF.

The V gene is TRBV12-3 or TRBV12-4, the J gene TRBJ2-1, with 10 bases aligning to TRBD2. J gave up 9 bases and V 6 bases, and 8 bases lay outside the gene matches. This CDR3 has 14 residues. DNA for the CDR3: TGTGCCAGCAGCCTAGCGGGAGTTTTTAGTGAGCAGTTCTTC. Protein product: CASSLAGVFSEQFF.

This clonotype came up a few times. This CDR3 is CATKLRRSYNSPLHF. DNA of the CDR3: TGTGCCACCAAGCTCCGCCGCTCCTATAATTCACCCCTCCACTTT. This chain uses TRBV27 with TRBJ1-6, with D hard to call. The germline CDR1 and CDR2 sequences are MNHEY and SMNVEV (reference sequence). Trimming took off 10 bases at V and 0 bases at J, with 13 bases between the two ends. The CDR3 contains 15 residues.

On this clonotype itself: This may be a read error, as it is one base from a much larger clone. The rearrangement uses TRBV9 and TRBJ2-3; TRBD2 matches at 8 bases. V dropped 0 bases and J dropped 4; count of bases not matched to a gene: 7. Looked up from germline, CDR1 is SGDLS and CDR2 is YYNGEE. This CDR3 comprises 16 residues. The DNA for the CDR3 is TGTGCCAGCAGCGTAGTGGCGGGGGGCCCTCCAGATACGCAGTATTTT. Its translation is CASSVVAGGPPDTQYF. Together with reference TRBV9 and TRBJ2-3, the CDR3 gives the full variable domain: DSGVTQTPKHLITATGQRVTLRCSPRSGDLSVYWYQQSLDQGLQFLIQYYNGEERAKGNILERFSAQQFPDLHSELNLSSLELGDSALYFCASSVVAGGPPDTQYFGPGTRLTVL.

This clonotype was counted between two and nine times. The chain recombines TRBV20-1 with TRBJ2-4; 7 bases fit TRBD1. The V segment lost 3 bases and the J segment 0 bases; nucleotides outside the gene matches: 5. CDR1 is DFQATT and CDR2 is SNEGSKA in the germline V gene (reference sequence). The CDR3 has 15 residues. The CDR3: CSARTTGRAKNIQYF. CDR3 DNA sequence: TGCAGTGCTAGGACGACAGGGAGAGCCAAAAACATTCAGTACTTC.

The sample holds many counts of this clonotype. The chain joins TRBV12-3 or TRBV12-4 to TRBJ1-5; D not certain. V was clipped by 3 bases and J by 11 bases, with 8 bases between them. The CDR3 sequence is 11 residues long. The CDR3 region is CASSFQMAQHF. The CDR3 DNA reads TGTGCCAGCAGTTTTCAGATGGCCCAGCATTTT.

In this sample, this clonotype turned up a few times. This chain joins TRBV12-3 or TRBV12-4 and TRBJ2-3, with D uncertain. This CDR3 region has 15 residues. The V end was cut by 7 bases, the J end by 4 bases, with 18 bases between. CDR3 in DNA: TGTGCCAGCACCCGAGGTCAGGTTGATGCAGATACGCAGTATTTT. This translates into CASTRGQVDADTQYF.

In this sample, this clonotype turned up many times. The chain combines TRBV6-6 with TRBJ1-2; 9 bases align to TRBD1. V gave up 0 bases and J gave up 3 bases; unmatched junction bases: 5. Germline CDR1 MNHNY, CDR2 SVGAGI (reference sequence). This CDR3 comprises 16 residues. The CDR3 DNA follows: TGTGCCAGCAGTTACTCCGGGACAGGGATGGACTATGGCTACACCTTC. This gives the protein CASSYSGTGMDYGYTF.

This clonotype was counted at least ten times. The chain uses TRBV12-3 or TRBV12-4 and TRBJ1-1; 7 bases agree with TRBD1. Trimming removed 7 bases from V and 5 bases from J; junction bases left unmatched: 13. The CDR3 is made up of 15 amino acids. The CDR3 DNA follows: TGTGCCAGCATCCTCTTAGGAAGGGGGCAGACTGAAGCTTTCTTT. This gives the protein CASILLGRGQTEAFF.